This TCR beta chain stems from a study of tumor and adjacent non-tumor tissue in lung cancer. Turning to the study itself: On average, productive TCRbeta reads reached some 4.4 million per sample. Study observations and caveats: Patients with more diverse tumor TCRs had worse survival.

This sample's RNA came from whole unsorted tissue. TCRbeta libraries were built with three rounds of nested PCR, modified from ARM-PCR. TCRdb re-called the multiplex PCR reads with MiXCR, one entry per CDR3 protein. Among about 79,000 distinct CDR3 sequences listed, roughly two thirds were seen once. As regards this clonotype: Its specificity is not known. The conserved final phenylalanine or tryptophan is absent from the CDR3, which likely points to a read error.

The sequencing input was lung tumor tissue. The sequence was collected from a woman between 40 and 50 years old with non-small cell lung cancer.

The CDR3 reads CATSRGQMNYEQYI. In DNA form, the CDR3 reads TGTGCCACTTCTCGGGGACAGATGAACTACGAGCAGTACATC. The chain links TRBV6-2 or TRBV6-3 to TRBJ2-7; 7 bases are shared with TRBD1. Trimming took 10 bases from V and 3 from J; bases not matched to a gene: 12. This CDR3 spans 14 amino acids. Germline values: CDR1 MNHEY, CDR2 SVGEGT.